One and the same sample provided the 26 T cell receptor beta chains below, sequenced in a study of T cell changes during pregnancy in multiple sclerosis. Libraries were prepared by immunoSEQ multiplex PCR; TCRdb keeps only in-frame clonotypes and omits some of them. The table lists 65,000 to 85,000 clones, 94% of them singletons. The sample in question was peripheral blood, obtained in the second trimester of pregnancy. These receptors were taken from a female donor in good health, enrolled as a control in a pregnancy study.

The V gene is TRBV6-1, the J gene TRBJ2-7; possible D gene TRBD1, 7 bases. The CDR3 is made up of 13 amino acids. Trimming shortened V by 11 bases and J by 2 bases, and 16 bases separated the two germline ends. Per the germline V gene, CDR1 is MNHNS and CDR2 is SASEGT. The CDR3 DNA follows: TGTGCCTCCCGACAGGGAGGCGCCTACGAGCAGTACTTC. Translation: CASRQGGAYEQYF.

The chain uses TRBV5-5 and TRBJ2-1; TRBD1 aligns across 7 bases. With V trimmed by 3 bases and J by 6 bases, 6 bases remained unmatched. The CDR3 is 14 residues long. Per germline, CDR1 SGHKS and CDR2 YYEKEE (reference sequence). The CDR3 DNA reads TGTGCCAGCAGCTCTATCACAGGGGTCAATGAGCAGTTCTTC. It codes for CASSSITGVNEQFF.

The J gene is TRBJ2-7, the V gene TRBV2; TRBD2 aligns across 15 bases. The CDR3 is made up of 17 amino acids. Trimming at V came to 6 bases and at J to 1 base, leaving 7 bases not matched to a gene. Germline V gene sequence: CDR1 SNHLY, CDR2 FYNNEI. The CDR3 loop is CASRRGLAGGLSYEQYF. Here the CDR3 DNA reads TGTGCCAGCAGACGGGGACTAGCGGGGGGCTTGTCCTACGAGCAGTACTTC.

Here the CDR3 reads CASSQLGGGTPMGGELFF. In DNA form, the CDR3 reads TGTGCCAGCAGTCAACTAGGCGGGGGGACACCCATGGGCGGGGAGCTGTTTTTT. The chain is built from TRBV7-9 and TRBJ2-2; 8 positions agree with TRBD2. Germline V gene data show CDR1 as SEHNR and CDR2 as FQNEAQ (reference sequence). The CDR3 has 18 residues. V lost 6 bases to trimming and J lost 7 bases; unmatched junction nucleotides: 19.

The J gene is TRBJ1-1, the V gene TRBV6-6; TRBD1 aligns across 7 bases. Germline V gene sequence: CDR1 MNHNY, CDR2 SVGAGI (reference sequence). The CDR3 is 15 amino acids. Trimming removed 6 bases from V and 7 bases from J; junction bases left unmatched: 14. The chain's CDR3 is CASRPTPGQAVEAFF. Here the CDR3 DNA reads TGTGCCAGCAGACCTACTCCCGGACAGGCAGTTGAAGCTTTCTTT.

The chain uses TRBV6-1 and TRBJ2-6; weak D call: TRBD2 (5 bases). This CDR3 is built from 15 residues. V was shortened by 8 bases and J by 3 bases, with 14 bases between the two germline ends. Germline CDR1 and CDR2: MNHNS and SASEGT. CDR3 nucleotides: TGTGCCAGCGCCACCGGGGTATATGGGGCCAACGTCCTGACTTTC. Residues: CASATGVYGANVLTF.

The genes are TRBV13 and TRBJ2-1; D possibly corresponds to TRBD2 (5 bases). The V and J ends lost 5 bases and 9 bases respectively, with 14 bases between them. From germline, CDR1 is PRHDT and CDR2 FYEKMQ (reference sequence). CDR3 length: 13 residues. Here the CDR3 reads CASSPETNSEQFF. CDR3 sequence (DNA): TGTGCCAGCAGCCCCGAGACTAATAGTGAGCAGTTCTTC.

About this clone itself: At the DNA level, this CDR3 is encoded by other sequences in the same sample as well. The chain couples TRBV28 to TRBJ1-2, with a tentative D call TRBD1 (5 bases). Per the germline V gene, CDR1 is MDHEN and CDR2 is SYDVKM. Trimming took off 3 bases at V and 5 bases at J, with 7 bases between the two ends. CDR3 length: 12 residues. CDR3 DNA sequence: TGTGCCAGCAGTTTTAGGGGTTATGGCTACACCTTC. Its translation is CASSFRGYGYTF.

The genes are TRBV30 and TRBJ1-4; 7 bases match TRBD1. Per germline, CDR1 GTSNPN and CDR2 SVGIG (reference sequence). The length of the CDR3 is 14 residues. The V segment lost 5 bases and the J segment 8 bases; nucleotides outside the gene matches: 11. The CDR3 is CAWDQTTGMEKLFF. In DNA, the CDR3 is TGTGCCTGGGATCAGACGACAGGGATGGAAAAACTGTTTTTT.

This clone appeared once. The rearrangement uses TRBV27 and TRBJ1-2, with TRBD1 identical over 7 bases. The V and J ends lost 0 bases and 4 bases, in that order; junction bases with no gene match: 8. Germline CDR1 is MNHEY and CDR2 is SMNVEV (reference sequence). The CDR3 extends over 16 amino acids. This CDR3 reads CASSLSQAGGSYGYTF. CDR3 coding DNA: TGTGCCAGCAGTTTATCGCAGGCAGGGGGAAGCTATGGCTACACCTTC.

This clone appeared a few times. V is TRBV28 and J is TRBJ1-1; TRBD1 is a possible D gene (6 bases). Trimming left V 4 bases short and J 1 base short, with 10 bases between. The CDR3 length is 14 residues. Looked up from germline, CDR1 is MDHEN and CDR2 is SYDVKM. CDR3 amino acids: CASSSSQGNTEAFF. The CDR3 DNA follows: TGTGCCAGCAGTTCTTCACAGGGGAACACTGAAGCTTTCTTT.

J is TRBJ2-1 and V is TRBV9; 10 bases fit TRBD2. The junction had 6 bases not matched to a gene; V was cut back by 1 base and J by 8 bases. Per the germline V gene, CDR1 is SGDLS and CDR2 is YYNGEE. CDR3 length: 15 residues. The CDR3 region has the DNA TGTGCCAGCAGCGTATTTAGCGGGAGGTCCTATGAGCAGTTCTTC. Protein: CASSVFSGRSYEQFF.

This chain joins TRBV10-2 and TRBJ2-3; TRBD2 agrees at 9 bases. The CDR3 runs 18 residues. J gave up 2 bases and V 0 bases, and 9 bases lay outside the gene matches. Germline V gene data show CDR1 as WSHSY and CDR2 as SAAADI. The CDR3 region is CASSESWLLAGLTDTQYF. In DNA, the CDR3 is TGCGCCAGCAGTGAGTCTTGGCTACTAGCGGGTCTCACAGATACGCAGTATTTT.

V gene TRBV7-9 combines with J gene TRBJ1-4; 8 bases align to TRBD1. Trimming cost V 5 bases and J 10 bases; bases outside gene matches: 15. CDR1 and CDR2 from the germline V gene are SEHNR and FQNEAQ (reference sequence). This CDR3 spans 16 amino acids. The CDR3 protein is CASSIPDREAIGKLFF. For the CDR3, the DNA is TGTGCCAGCAGCATCCCGGACAGGGAGGCTATTGGAAAACTGTTTTTT.

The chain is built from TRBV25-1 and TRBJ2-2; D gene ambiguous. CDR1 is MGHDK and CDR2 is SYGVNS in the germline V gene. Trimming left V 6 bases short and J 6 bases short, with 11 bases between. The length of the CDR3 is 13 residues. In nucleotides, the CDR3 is TGTGCCAGCAGCCTCTACGAGGCCGGGGAGCTGTTTTTT. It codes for CASSLYEAGELFF.

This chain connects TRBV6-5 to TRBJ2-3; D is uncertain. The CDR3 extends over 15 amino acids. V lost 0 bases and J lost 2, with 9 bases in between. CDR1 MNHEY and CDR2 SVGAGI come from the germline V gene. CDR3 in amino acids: CASSYSNGNTDTQYF. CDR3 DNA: TGTGCCAGCAGTTACTCGAACGGTAACACAGATACGCAGTATTTT.

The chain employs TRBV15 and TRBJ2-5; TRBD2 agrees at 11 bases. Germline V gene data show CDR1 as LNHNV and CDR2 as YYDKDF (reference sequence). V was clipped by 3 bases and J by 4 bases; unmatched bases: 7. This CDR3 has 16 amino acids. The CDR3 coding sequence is TGTGCCACCAGCAGTTTTCTAGCGGGAGGCGGAGAGACCCAGTACTTC. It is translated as CATSSFLAGGGETQYF.

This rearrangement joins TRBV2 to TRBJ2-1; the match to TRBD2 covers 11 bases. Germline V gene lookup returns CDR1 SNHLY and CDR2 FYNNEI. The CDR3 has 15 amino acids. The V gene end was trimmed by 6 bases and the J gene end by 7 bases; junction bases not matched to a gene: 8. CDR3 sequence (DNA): TGTGCCAGCAGCGCCAATAGCGGGAGGGGGAATGAGCAGTTCTTC. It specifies CASSANSGRGNEQFF. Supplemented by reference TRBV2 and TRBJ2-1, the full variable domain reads EPEVTQTPSHQVTQMGQEVILRCVPISNHLYFYWYRQILGQKVEFLVSFYNNEISEKSEIFDDQFSVERPDGSNFTLKIRSTKLEDSAMYFCASSANSGRGNEQFFGPGTRLTVL.

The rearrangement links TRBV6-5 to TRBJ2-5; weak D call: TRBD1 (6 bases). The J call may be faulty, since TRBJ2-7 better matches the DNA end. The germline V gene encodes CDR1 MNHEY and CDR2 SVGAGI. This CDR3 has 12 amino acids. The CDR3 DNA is TGTGCCAGCAGCCCGCAGGGGTACGAGCAGTACTTC. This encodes CASSPQGYEQYF.

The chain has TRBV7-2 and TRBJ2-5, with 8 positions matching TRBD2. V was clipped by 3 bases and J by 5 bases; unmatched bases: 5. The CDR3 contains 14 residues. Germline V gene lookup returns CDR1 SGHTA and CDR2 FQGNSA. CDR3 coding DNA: TGTGCCAGCAGCTTGCGGGGGGCGGGGGAGACCCAGTACTTC. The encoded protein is CASSLRGAGETQYF.

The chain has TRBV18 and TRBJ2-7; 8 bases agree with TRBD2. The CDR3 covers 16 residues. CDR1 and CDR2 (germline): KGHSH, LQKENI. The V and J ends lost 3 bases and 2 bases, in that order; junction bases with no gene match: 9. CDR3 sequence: CASSPPGGLGTYEQYF. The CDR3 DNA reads TGTGCCAGCTCACCCCCCGGGGGACTAGGGACCTACGAGCAGTACTTC.

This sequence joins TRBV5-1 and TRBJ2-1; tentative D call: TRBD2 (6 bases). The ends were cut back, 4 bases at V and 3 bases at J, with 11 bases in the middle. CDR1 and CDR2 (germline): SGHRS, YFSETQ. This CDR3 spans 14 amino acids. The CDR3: CASSPGDGYNEQFF. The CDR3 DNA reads TGCGCCAGCAGCCCGGGAGATGGCTACAATGAGCAGTTCTTC.

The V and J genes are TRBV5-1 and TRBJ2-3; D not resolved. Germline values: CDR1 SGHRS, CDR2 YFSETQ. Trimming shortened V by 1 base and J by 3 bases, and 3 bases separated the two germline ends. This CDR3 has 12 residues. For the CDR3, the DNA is TGCGCCAGCAGCTTGCCGACAGATACGCAGTATTTT. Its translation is CASSLPTDTQYF.

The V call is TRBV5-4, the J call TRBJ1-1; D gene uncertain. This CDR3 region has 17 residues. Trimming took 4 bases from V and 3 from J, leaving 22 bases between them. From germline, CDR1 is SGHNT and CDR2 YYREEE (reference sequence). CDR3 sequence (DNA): TGTGCCAGCAGCGACCGGATGAGGGTAAGGTCCGACACTGAAGCTTTCTTT. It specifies CASSDRMRVRSDTEAFF.

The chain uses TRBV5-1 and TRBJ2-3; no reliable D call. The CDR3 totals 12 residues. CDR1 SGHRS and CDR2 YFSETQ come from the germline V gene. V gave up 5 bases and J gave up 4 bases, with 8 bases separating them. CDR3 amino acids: CASRWSADTQYF. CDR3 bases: TGCGCCAGCAGATGGAGCGCAGATACGCAGTATTTT.

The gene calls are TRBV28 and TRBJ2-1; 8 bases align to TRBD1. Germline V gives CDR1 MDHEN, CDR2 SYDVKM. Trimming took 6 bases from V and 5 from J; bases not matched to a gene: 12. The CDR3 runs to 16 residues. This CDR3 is CASSLPGTGLNNEQFF. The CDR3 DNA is TGTGCCAGCAGCTTGCCCGGGACAGGTCTAAACAATGAGCAGTTCTTC.